The 27 T cell receptor beta chains presented below share a single source sample, sequenced in a study of Tregs in tolerant kidney transplant recipients. The protocol was immunoSEQ multiplex PCR, while the TCRdb copy is restricted to in-frame clones and leaves out a portion. This sample has fewer than 150,000 clones; about 91% occur once, and the top ten carry approximately 0.6%. The source material was CD4+ T cells from blood. These receptors came from a human donor in good health.

V is TRBV7-2 and J is TRBJ2-7; D possibly corresponds to TRBD2 (5 bases). Germline assignment: CDR1 SGHTA and CDR2 FQGNSA. The length of the CDR3 is 15 residues. Between the trimmed V and J ends, which lost 1 base and 0 bases, there was a span of 10 bases. The CDR3 spells CASSLVGGGSYEQYF. The CDR3 nucleotides read TGTGCCAGCAGCTTAGTAGGCGGAGGCTCCTACGAGCAGTACTTC. The full variable domain, completed using reference TRBV7-2 and TRBJ2-7, is GAGVSQSPSNKVTEKGKDVELRCDPISGHTALYWYRQSLGQGLEFLIYFQGNSAPDKSGLPSDRFSAERTGGSVSTLTIQRTQQEDSAVYLCASSLVGGGSYEQYFGPGTRLTVT.

The chain carries TRBV6-5 and TRBJ2-7, with TRBD2 matching 8 bases. Trimming removed 5 bases from V and 2 bases from J; junction bases left unmatched: 2. Germline lookup yields CDR1 MNHEY and CDR2 SVGAGI. CDR3 length equals 13 residues. CDR3 amino acids: CASSRGLAYEQYF. In DNA, the CDR3 is TGTGCCAGCAGTAGGGGACTAGCCTACGAGCAGTACTTC.

The V call is TRBV11-3, the J call TRBJ1-3, with D uncertain. V was pared by 5 bases and J by 4 bases, with 3 bases between. The CDR3 runs 11 residues. CDR1 SGHNT and CDR2 YENEEA come from the germline V gene. In nucleotides, the CDR3 is TGTGCCAGCAGCAACGGAAACACCATATATTTT. Its translation: CASSNGNTIYF.

This chain links TRBV6-1 with TRBJ2-7; 9 bases map to TRBD1. Germline lookup yields CDR1 MNHNS and CDR2 SASEGT. Trimming removed 3 bases from V and 7 bases from J; junction bases left unmatched: 7. The CDR3 has 14 residues. CDR3 sequence reads: CASSERTGEKEQYF. CDR3 nucleotide sequence: TGTGCCAGCAGTGAGAGGACAGGGGAGAAAGAGCAGTACTTC.

This clone was detected once. CDR3 residues: CASSPLRDRGPGYTF. CDR3 in DNA: TGTGCCAGCTCACCTCTACGGGACAGGGGGCCAGGCTACACCTTC. The V and J genes are TRBV18 and TRBJ1-2; TRBD1 matches at 12 bases. The CDR3 has 15 amino acids. Germline loops: CDR1 KGHSH, CDR2 LQKENI. Trimming took 3 bases from V and 8 from J; bases not matched to a gene: 7. The full variable domain, its missing parts supplied by reference TRBV18 and TRBJ1-2, is NAGVMQNPRHLVRRRGQEARLRCSPMKGHSHVYWYRQLPEEGLKFMVYLQKENIIDESGMPKERFSAEFPKEGPSILRIQQVVRGDSAAYFCASSPLRDRGPGYTFGSGTRLTVV.

The chain uses TRBV7-2 and TRBJ2-3; D is unresolved. This CDR3 contains 14 residues. Germline values: CDR1 SGHTA, CDR2 FQGNSA. Deletions cut 0 bases from V and 0 bases from J, with 4 bases between. CDR3 coding DNA: TGTGCCAGCAGCTTAGCGGTTAGCACAGATACGCAGTATTTT. Translated, it gives CASSLAVSTDTQYF.

The rearrangement uses TRBV19 and TRBJ1-5; D is unclear. Deletions cut 5 bases from V and 5 bases from J, with 13 bases between. Germline V gene lookup returns CDR1 LNHDA and CDR2 SQIVND (reference sequence). There are 14 residues in the CDR3. The CDR3 DNA follows: TGTGCCAGTAGTCTAGGCAGGAACGATCAGCCCCAGCATTTT. Its translation: CASSLGRNDQPQHF.

V usage is TRBV28 and J usage is TRBJ2-3; 12 positions match TRBD2. The germline V gene encodes CDR1 MDHEN and CDR2 SYDVKM. The ends lost 3 bases at V and 2 bases at J; junction bases unmatched: 6. The CDR3 extends over 17 amino acids. CDR3 loop: CASSFLRTSGTTDTQYF. The CDR3 nucleotides are TGTGCCAGCAGTTTCCTTCGGACTAGCGGGACCACAGATACGCAGTATTTT.

This chain connects TRBV6-6 to TRBJ2-7; D gene uncertain. Germline CDR1 and CDR2: MNHNY and SVGAGI (reference sequence). The CDR3 covers 13 residues. V was trimmed by 2 bases and J by 4 bases, leaving 9 bases between them. The CDR3 here is CASSYRPEYEQYF. The CDR3 DNA follows: TGTGCCAGCAGTTACCGGCCCGAATACGAGCAGTACTTC.

The CDR3 DNA follows: TGCGCCAGCAGCCCGCGGACAGGATATTCTAGGGAGCAGTACTTC. This codes for CASSPRTGYSREQYF. The J gene is TRBJ2-7, the V gene TRBV5-1; 7 bases agree with TRBD1. V shed 4 bases, J shed 7 bases, and the junction held 14 bases outside the gene matches. Germline V gene sequence: CDR1 SGHRS, CDR2 YFSETQ. The CDR3 runs 15 residues.

This clone was seen once. The V call is TRBV15, the J call TRBJ2-5; 8 bases are shared with TRBD2. Germline values: CDR1 LNHNV, CDR2 YYDKDF (reference sequence). CDR3 length equals 15 residues. V shed 6 bases and J 2 bases; nucleotides not matched to a gene: 8. CDR3 in amino acids: CATRSPRLAQETQYF. CDR3 nucleotide sequence: TGTGCCACCAGAAGCCCAAGACTAGCGCAAGAGACCCAGTACTTC.

The gene calls are TRBV5-3 and TRBJ1-4; 8 bases line up with TRBD1. TRBV5-3 is an ORF for which the function is uncertain. The CDR3 consists of 19 residues. Trimming took 3 bases from V and 4 from J; bases not matched to a gene: 17. The CDR3 DNA follows: TGTGCCAGAAGCTCCGCCTGGACAGGGAGGGAGACTATTAATGAAAAACTGTTTTTT. Translating gives CARSSAWTGRETINEKLFF.

The chain employs TRBV15 and TRBJ1-2, with TRBD1 matching over 7 bases. V lost 3 bases, J lost 7 bases, and 11 bases stayed unmatched. CDR1 is LNHNV and CDR2 is YYDKDF in the germline V gene (reference sequence). This CDR3 is built from 15 residues. As DNA, the CDR3 is TGTGCCACCAGCAGCCAGACAGGGCTCAACGCTGGCTACACCTTC. Protein: CATSSQTGLNAGYTF.

The chain recombines TRBV15 with TRBJ1-3; perhaps TRBD1 as D (5 bases). Germline CDR1 and CDR2: LNHNV and YYDKDF (reference sequence). V was clipped by 8 bases and J by 0 bases, with 14 bases between them. This CDR3 spans 15 amino acids. The CDR3 bases are TGTGCCACCGCCGCGGGACTGACCTCTGGAAACACCATATATTTT. This translates into CATAAGLTSGNTIYF.

The rearrangement links TRBV5-1 to TRBJ2-1, with 7 bases lining up with TRBD2. J gave up 0 bases and V 0 bases, and 6 bases lay outside the gene matches. The CDR3 has 17 amino acids. Germline-derived CDR1 and CDR2 are SGHRS and YFSETQ. The CDR3 region has the DNA TGCGCCAGCAGCTTGGTGACTAGCATGAGCTCCTACAATGAGCAGTTCTTC. This sequence encodes CASSLVTSMSSYNEQFF.

The chain has TRBV25-1 and TRBJ2-3; D uncertain. The V gene's germline CDR1 is MGHDK and CDR2 SYGVNS. V dropped 4 bases and J dropped 1 base, with 3 bases sitting between them. The CDR3 sequence is 12 residues long. The CDR3 loop is CASSVGTDTQYF. The DNA of the CDR3 is TGTGCCAGCAGTGTGGGCACAGATACGCAGTATTTT. Combining the CDR3 with reference TRBV25-1 and TRBJ2-3 gives the whole variable domain EADIYQTPRYLVIGTGKKITLECSQTMGHDKMYWYQQDPGMELHLIHYSYGVNSTEKGDLSSESTVSRIRTEHFPLTLESARPSHTSQYLCASSVGTDTQYFGPGTRLTVL.

Only a few counts were recorded for this clone. J is TRBJ1-1 and V is TRBV4-2; D may be TRBD1 (6 bases). The V gene lost 3 bases and the J gene lost 2 bases, with 10 bases spanning the gap. CDR1 is LGHNA and CDR2 is YNFKEQ in the germline V gene. This CDR3 contains 14 residues. Here the CDR3 reads CASSHTGFNTEAFF. The CDR3 region has the DNA TGTGCCAGCAGCCATACAGGGTTTAACACTGAAGCTTTCTTT.

This chain connects TRBV5-4 to TRBJ2-3, with D perhaps matching TRBD1 (6 bases). V lost 3 bases to trimming and J lost 3 bases, with 17 bases between them. Germline CDR1 is SGHNT and CDR2 is YYREEE (reference sequence). The CDR3 extends over 16 amino acids. The CDR3 is CASSSGGRMGTDTQYF. Written as DNA, the CDR3 is TGTGCCAGCAGCTCTGGGGGCAGGATGGGAACAGATACGCAGTATTTT.

CDR3 sequence reads: CASSLVPDLLTEAFF. In DNA form, the CDR3 reads TGTGCCAGCAGCTTAGTTCCGGACCTTCTCACTGAAGCTTTCTTT. The chain recombines TRBV7-2 with TRBJ1-1; D ambiguous. V lost 1 base to trimming and J lost 4 bases, with 13 bases between them. The CDR3 has 15 residues. Germline CDR1 reads SGHTA; CDR2 reads FQGNSA.

This chain uses TRBV6-1 with TRBJ1-5; maybe TRBD1 (6 bases). Germline CDR1 MNHNS, CDR2 SASEGT. The germline V and J ends were trimmed by 4 bases and 12 bases, with 16 bases remaining between them. The CDR3 runs to 13 residues. In nucleotides, the CDR3 is TGTGCCAGCAGTGTCCCAGGGGCCGCGTTCCAGCATTTT. Its translation is CASSVPGAAFQHF.

CDR3: CASSVKRNTEAFF. The CDR3, as DNA: TGTGCCAGCAGTGTCAAAAGGAACACTGAAGCTTTCTTT. V usage is TRBV6-1 and J usage is TRBJ1-1; D call uncertain. V gave up 4 bases and J gave up 1 base, with 7 bases separating them. The CDR3 covers 13 residues. Germline CDR1 and CDR2: MNHNS and SASEGT.

The chain employs TRBV18 and TRBJ1-2; D is uncertain. The CDR3 is made up of 15 amino acids. Trimming took 3 bases from V and 4 from J, leaving 15 bases between them. Germline values: CDR1 KGHSH, CDR2 LQKENI. CDR3: CASSPTLGISYGYTF. CDR3 DNA sequence: TGTGCCAGCTCACCTACCCTGGGGATTAGCTATGGCTACACCTTC.

The chain employs TRBV28 and TRBJ2-1; tentative D call: TRBD1 (5 bases). The CDR3 contains 16 residues. The V end was cut by 5 bases, the J end by 2 bases, with 16 bases between. Looked up from germline, CDR1 is MDHEN and CDR2 is SYDVKM. CDR3 nucleotide sequence: TGTGCCAGCAGTGCCGCGACAGTCTCGGCCTACAATGAGCAGTTCTTC. Protein product: CASSAATVSAYNEQFF. The variable domain in full, with the rest retrieved from reference TRBV28 and TRBJ2-1, is DVKVTQSSRYLVKRTGEKVFLECVQDMDHENMFWYRQDPGLGLRLIYFSYDVKMKEKGDIPEGYSVSREKKERFSLILESASTNQTSMYLCASSAATVSAYNEQFFGPGTRLTVL.

The chain links TRBV2 to TRBJ2-1; 8 bases align to TRBD2. The CDR3 has 14 amino acids. V was clipped by 8 bases and J by 6 bases; unmatched bases: 9. Germline CDR1 and CDR2: SNHLY and FYNNEI. CDR3 in DNA: TGTGCCAGCCACAACGGGGGGGCCCTCAATGAGCAGTTCTTC. It translates to CASHNGGALNEQFF.

The chain combines TRBV30 with TRBJ1-6; D might be TRBD1 (5 bases). Germline V gives CDR1 GTSNPN, CDR2 SVGIG (reference sequence). This CDR3 has 16 amino acids. Trimming removed 3 bases at V and 9 bases at J, with 21 bases between. The CDR3 loop is CAWSLEGTYRGSPLHF. The CDR3 coding sequence is TGTGCCTGGAGCCTTGAAGGGACCTATAGGGGTTCACCCCTCCACTTT.

The rearrangement uses TRBV7-9 and TRBJ1-3; a possible D gene is TRBD1 (6 bases). The V end lost 2 bases, the J end lost 0 bases, and 17 bases lay between the germline ends. The germline CDR1 and CDR2 sequences are SEHNR and FQNEAQ (reference sequence). The CDR3 runs 18 residues. DNA of the CDR3: TGTGCCAGCAGCTTAAGGTTTAGGACAGACAGCTCTGGAAACACCATATATTTT. It codes for CASSLRFRTDSSGNTIYF.

The gene calls are TRBV6-5 and TRBJ2-7, with no clear D. With 2 bases removed from V and 0 bases from J, the gap between germline ends came to 11 bases. CDR3 length: 15 amino acids. CDR1 MNHEY and CDR2 SVGAGI come from the germline V gene. The CDR3 bases are TGTGCCAGCAGTTACCAGAGAATTAGCTCCTACGAGCAGTACTTC. This translates into CASSYQRISSYEQYF.